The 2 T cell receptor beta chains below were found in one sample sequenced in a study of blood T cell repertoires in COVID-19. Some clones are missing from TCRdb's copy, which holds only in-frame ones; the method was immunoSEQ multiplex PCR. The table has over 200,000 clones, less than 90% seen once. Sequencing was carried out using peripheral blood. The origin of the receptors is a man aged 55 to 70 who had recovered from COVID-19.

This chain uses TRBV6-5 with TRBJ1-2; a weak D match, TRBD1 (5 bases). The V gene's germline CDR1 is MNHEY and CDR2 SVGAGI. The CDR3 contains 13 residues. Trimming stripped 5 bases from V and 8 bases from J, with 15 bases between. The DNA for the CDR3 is TGTGCCAGCAGTCCGGACACGGTGGGAGGCTACACCTTC. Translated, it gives CASSPDTVGGYTF.

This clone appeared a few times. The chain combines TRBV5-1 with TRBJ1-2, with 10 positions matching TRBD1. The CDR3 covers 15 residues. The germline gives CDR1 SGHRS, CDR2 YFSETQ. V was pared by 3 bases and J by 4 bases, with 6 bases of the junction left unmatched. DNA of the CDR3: TGCGCCAGCAGCTCCGGGACAGGGGTAGTCTATGGCTACACCTTC. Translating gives CASSSGTGVVYGYTF.